A single sample is the source of the 29 T cell receptor beta chains below, sequenced in a study of siplizumab effects on memory and regulatory T cells. Assay: immunoSEQ multiplex PCR; the TCRdb copy retains only in-frame clones and omits some. In the table there are around 110,000 clones, approximately 94% of which are singletons. The sequenced material came from non-Treg CD4+ T cells sorted from blood. The receptors originated from a human donor in good health.

The genes are TRBV5-1 and TRBJ2-7; a weak D match, TRBD2 (6 bases). Trimming stripped 4 bases from V and 2 bases from J, with 19 bases between. CDR3 length: 16 residues. Germline V gene lookup returns CDR1 SGHRS and CDR2 YFSETQ. The CDR3 here is CASSPQDGRLAYEQYF. The CDR3 coding sequence is TGCGCCAGCAGCCCCCAGGATGGGAGACTAGCCTACGAGCAGTACTTC.

In regard to this clone: The junction differs from germline at one of its ends, possibly a read error. V is TRBV7-7 and J is TRBJ2-3, with 10 bases matching TRBD2. This CDR3 contains 17 residues. CDR1 is SSHAT and CDR2 is FNYEAQ in the germline V gene (reference sequence). The CDR3 DNA sequence: TGTGCTAGCAGCTTAGTGCCGACTAGCGGGAGCACAGATACGCAGTATTTT. Its protein is CASSLVPTSGSTDTQYF.

This chain uses TRBV14 with TRBJ2-2; D remains ambiguous. The V gene lost 0 bases and the J gene lost 4 bases, with 9 bases spanning the gap. CDR1 is SGHDN, CDR2 FVKESK, per germline. This CDR3 has 15 amino acids. CDR3 in DNA: TGTGCCAGCAGCCAAGAGGTCTCCCGCACCGGGGAGCTGTTTTTT. This codes for CASSQEVSRTGELFF.

The rearrangement uses TRBV6-5 and TRBJ2-5; 9 nucleotides match TRBD1. The length of the CDR3 is 14 residues. The ends lost 5 bases at V and 5 bases at J; junction bases unmatched: 6. The germline CDR1 and CDR2 sequences are MNHEY and SVGAGI. In nucleotides, the CDR3 is TGTGCCAGCAGTCTCTTAACAGGGGGCGAGACCCAGTACTTC. This gives the protein CASSLLTGGETQYF.

J is TRBJ2-7 and V is TRBV15, with TRBD1 matching 8 bases. CDR1 LNHNV and CDR2 YYDKDF come from the germline V gene (reference sequence). V was pared by 3 bases and J by 6 bases, with 10 bases of the junction left unmatched. The CDR3 sequence is 15 residues long. The DNA for the CDR3 is TGTGCCACCAGCAGGAACAGGGGGGCGGGGAGCGAGCAGTACTTC. Translation gives CATSRNRGAGSEQYF. Complete variable domain (other parts from reference TRBV15 and TRBJ2-7): DAMVIQNPRYQVTQFGKPVTLSCSQTLNHNVMYWYQQKSSQAPKLLFHYYDKDFNNEADTPDNFQSRRPNTSFCFLDIRSPGLGDTAMYLCATSRNRGAGSEQYFGPGTRLTVT.

The chain recombines TRBV11-2 with TRBJ2-1, with 8 bases lining up with TRBD2. The V gene end was trimmed by 5 bases and the J gene end by 4 bases; junction bases not matched to a gene: 7. The CDR3 has 15 amino acids. Germline V gene sequence: CDR1 SGHAT, CDR2 FQNNGV. As DNA, the CDR3 is TGTGCCAGCAGCCCCGGGCTAGCGGGTTACAATGAGCAGTTCTTC. Amino acids: CASSPGLAGYNEQFF. The full variable domain, with the rest looked up from reference TRBV11-2 and TRBJ2-1, is EAGVAQSPRYKIIEKRQSVAFWCNPISGHATLYWYQQILGQGPKLLIQFQNNGVVDDSQLPKDRFSAERLKGVDSTLKIQPAKLEDSAVYLCASSPGLAGYNEQFFGPGTRLTVL.

V and J are TRBV5-1 and TRBJ1-1, with a weak D call TRBD1 (5 bases). CDR3 length: 13 residues. Germline lookup yields CDR1 SGHRS and CDR2 YFSETQ. V lost 4 bases and J 3 bases, leaving 10 bases between the germline ends. The CDR3 is CASSAGADTEAFF. The CDR3 DNA reads as TGCGCCAGCAGCGCCGGGGCGGACACTGAAGCTTTCTTT.

CDR3: CSVGPRLAGNEQFF. CDR3 coding DNA: TGCAGCGTTGGGCCCAGACTAGCGGGTAATGAGCAGTTCTTC. The rearrangement uses TRBV29-1 and TRBJ2-1, with TRBD2 identical over 10 bases. Germline CDR1 and CDR2: SQVTM and ANQGSEA. The CDR3 sequence is 14 residues long. Germline trimming cut 4 bases from V and 7 bases from J; bases unmatched to any gene: 7.

This rearrangement joins TRBV6-5 to TRBJ2-3; 7 bases align to TRBD2. This CDR3 has 13 residues. CDR1 is MNHEY and CDR2 is SVGAGI in the germline V gene. The V segment lost 7 bases and the J segment 2 bases; nucleotides outside the gene matches: 3. For the CDR3, the DNA is TGTGCCAGCAAGGCGGGAGACACAGATACGCAGTATTTT. Translating it yields CASKAGDTDTQYF.

The chain is built from TRBV29-1 and TRBJ1-1; unclear D gene. CDR3 length equals 14 residues. V gave up 8 bases and J gave up 5 bases, with 21 bases separating them. The germline V gene has CDR1 SQVTM and CDR2 ANQGSEA. CDR3 amino acids: CSSHSRVRETEAFF. The CDR3 DNA is TGCAGCTCCCATAGTAGGGTCCGAGAGACTGAAGCTTTCTTT.

This chain uses TRBV10-3 with TRBJ1-5; D is unresolved. V lost 8 bases, J lost 0 bases, and 8 bases lay in between. CDR3 size: 13 residues. Germline CDR1 is ENHRY and CDR2 is SYGVKD. The DNA of the CDR3 is TGTGCCATCTGCCAGAATAGCAATCAGCCCCAGCATTTT. Encoded protein: CAICQNSNQPQHF.

J is TRBJ2-7 and V is TRBV7-8; D may correspond to TRBD1 or TRBD2 (6 bases each). Trimming cost V 5 bases and J 4 bases, with 15 bases left between them. Germline CDR1 SGHVS, CDR2 FQNEAQ. The CDR3 covers 14 residues. CDR3 coding DNA: TGTGCCAGCAGCCTAGGGGGGAGCGCGTACGAGCAGTACTTC. This sequence encodes CASSLGGSAYEQYF.

V and J are TRBV9 and TRBJ2-7; 7 nucleotides line up with TRBD1. This CDR3 spans 15 amino acids. With 4 bases clipped from V and 3 bases from J, the junction kept 10 bases outside the gene matches. In germline, CDR1 is SGDLS, CDR2 YYNGEE. The CDR3 region has the DNA TGTGCCAGCAGCTTCAGAGGGGGCAGCGACTACGAGCAGTACTTC. It codes for CASSFRGGSDYEQYF.

The chain joins TRBV25-1 to TRBJ2-2, with D perhaps TRBD2 (6 bases). The CDR3 runs to 15 residues. Germline lookup yields CDR1 MGHDK and CDR2 SYGVNS. Trimming left V 4 bases short and J 5 bases short, with 14 bases between. CDR3 bases: TGTGCCAGCAGTGGCACTAGGAGGGGAACCGGGGAGCTGTTTTTT. Encoded protein: CASSGTRRGTGELFF.

This clone appeared once. The chain carries TRBV10-3 and TRBJ1-1, with D unresolved. CDR1 is ENHRY, CDR2 SYGVKD, per germline. V lost 0 bases to trimming and J lost 1 base, with 9 bases between them. This CDR3 has 15 amino acids. The CDR3 region has the DNA TGTGCCATCAGTGAGTCGGCAATTCCGAACACTGAAGCTTTCTTT. Translated, it gives CAISESAIPNTEAFF.

The chain couples TRBV7-9 to TRBJ2-5; TRBD2 might be the D (6 bases). From germline, CDR1 is SEHNR and CDR2 FQNEAQ (reference sequence). The CDR3 is 16 residues long. V lost 1 base, J lost 6 bases, and 18 bases lay in between. CDR3 sequence (DNA): TGTGCCAGCAGCTTAGGCTTCGGCAGGGAGGTCCAGACCCAGTACTTC. Protein product: CASSLGFGREVQTQYF.

The rearrangement joins TRBV6-5 to TRBJ2-7, with D possibly being TRBD1 (6 bases). Germline assignment: CDR1 MNHEY and CDR2 SVGAGI. V was shortened by 6 bases and J by 2 bases, with 17 bases between the two germline ends. This CDR3 spans 15 amino acids. The CDR3 DNA follows: TGTGCCAGCAGCCCGTGGACAGCAACCACCTACGAGCAGTACTTC. Translation gives CASSPWTATTYEQYF.

V and J are TRBV2 and TRBJ2-1; possible D gene TRBD1, 6 bases. The V and J ends lost 4 bases and 5 bases respectively, with 15 bases between them. Germline V gene lookup returns CDR1 SNHLY and CDR2 FYNNEI. This CDR3 contains 15 residues. The CDR3 nucleotides read TGTGCCAGCAGTGGAAATTCCGGGACACACAATGAGCAGTTCTTC. It codes for CASSGNSGTHNEQFF.

The chain has TRBV7-9 and TRBJ1-2; D possibly corresponds to TRBD1 (6 bases). The germline V and J ends were trimmed by 2 bases and 7 bases, with 17 bases remaining between them. Germline lookup yields CDR1 SEHNR and CDR2 FQNEAQ (reference sequence). The CDR3 runs 15 residues. Here the CDR3 DNA reads TGTGCCAGCAGCTTACTTGGGGGCGCGGTATCTGGCTACACCTTC. Encoded protein: CASSLLGGAVSGYTF.

This chain joins TRBV11-2 and TRBJ2-1; 12 bases line up with TRBD2. The CDR3 consists of 13 residues. Germline lookup yields CDR1 SGHAT and CDR2 FQNNGV. V lost 8 bases to trimming and J lost 6 bases; unmatched junction nucleotides: 2. The CDR3 DNA sequence: TGTGCCAGCTTACTAGCGGGGGGCAATGAGCAGTTCTTC. Residues: CASLLAGGNEQFF.

This chain links TRBV2 with TRBJ2-3, with TRBD2 matching 8 bases. CDR1 is SNHLY and CDR2 is FYNNEI in the germline V gene. The ends lost 2 bases at V and 10 bases at J; junction bases unmatched: 2. The CDR3 is 12 residues long. The CDR3: CASSERTSPQYF. The CDR3, as DNA: TGTGCCAGCAGTGAAAGGACTAGCCCGCAGTATTTT.

The table lists this clone with a few counts. This chain joins TRBV10-1 and TRBJ1-5; D is uncertain. Deletions cut 3 bases from V and 3 bases from J, with 9 bases between. Looked up from germline, CDR1 is WNHNN and CDR2 is SYGVQD (reference sequence). The CDR3 is made up of 14 amino acids. As DNA, the CDR3 is TGCGCCAGCAGTGATAACGGGATCAATCAGCCCCAGCATTTT. Its protein product is CASSDNGINQPQHF.

This chain joins TRBV5-1 and TRBJ2-7, with TRBD2 matching 12 bases. The ends lost 4 bases at V and 0 bases at J; junction bases unmatched: 5. CDR3 length equals 16 residues. CDR1 is SGHRS, CDR2 YFSETQ, per germline. CDR3 DNA: TGCGCCAGCAGCCTCGGGACTAGCGGGCGCTCCTACGAGCAGTACTTC. This codes for CASSLGTSGRSYEQYF.

The chain is built from TRBV18 and TRBJ2-3, with 10 bases that match TRBD1. The CDR3 runs 15 residues. CDR1 is KGHSH, CDR2 LQKENI, per germline. Trimming cost V 3 bases and J 3 bases; bases outside gene matches: 3. Here the CDR3 reads CASSPDRGSTDTQYF. In DNA form, the CDR3 reads TGTGCCAGCTCACCGGACAGGGGGTCGACAGATACGCAGTATTTT. Using reference TRBV18 and TRBJ2-3 for the parts outside the CDR3, the full variable domain is NAGVMQNPRHLVRRRGQEARLRCSPMKGHSHVYWYRQLPEEGLKFMVYLQKENIIDESGMPKERFSAEFPKEGPSILRIQQVVRGDSAAYFCASSPDRGSTDTQYFGPGTRLTVL.

The V call is TRBV4-1, the J call TRBJ1-2, with D hard to call. Trimming cost V 0 bases and J 6 bases, with 14 bases left between them. CDR1 MGHRA and CDR2 YSYEKL come from the germline V gene. The CDR3 is 15 amino acids. In nucleotides, the CDR3 is TGCGCCAGCAGCCAAGATGGGAGGGCTCGAGATGGCTACACCTTC. Amino acid sequence: CASSQDGRARDGYTF.

This rearrangement joins TRBV29-1 to TRBJ2-3; TRBD2 aligns across 8 bases. This CDR3 has 19 residues. Germline V gives CDR1 SQVTM, CDR2 ANQGSEA. J gave up 3 bases and V 4 bases, and 21 bases lay outside the gene matches. CDR3 sequence reads: CSVGWASRAGGSLTDTQYF. The DNA for the CDR3 is TGCAGCGTTGGGTGGGCCAGCAGGGCGGGAGGCTCCTTAACAGATACGCAGTATTTT.

This chain links TRBV2 with TRBJ1-6, with 9 bases that match TRBD1. CDR1 and CDR2 (germline): SNHLY, FYNNEI. This CDR3 is built from 15 residues. Trimming at V came to 6 bases and at J to 6 bases, leaving 6 bases not matched to a gene. CDR3 bases: TGTGCCAGCAGCCAACAGGGGGCGCGTAATTCACCCCTCCACTTT. Its translation: CASSQQGARNSPLHF.

The chain joins TRBV5-1 to TRBJ1-2; 10 bases are a match to TRBD1. The CDR3 runs 14 residues. With 3 bases clipped from V and 6 bases from J, the junction kept 5 bases outside the gene matches. CDR1 and CDR2 (germline): SGHRS, YFSETQ. This CDR3 reads CASSSTGGSHGYTF. The DNA for the CDR3 is TGCGCCAGCAGCTCGACAGGGGGCTCCCATGGCTACACCTTC. The complete variable domain, with remaining parts taken from reference TRBV5-1 and TRBJ1-2, reads KAGVTQTPRYLIKTRGQQVTLSCSPISGHRSVSWYQQTPGQGLQFLFEYFSETQRNKGNFPGRFSGRQFSNSRSEMNVSTLELGDSALYLCASSSTGGSHGYTFGSGTRLTVV.

The chain carries TRBV12-5 and TRBJ1-1, with 9 nucleotides matching TRBD1. The trim removed 5 bases at V and 0 bases at J, leaving 1 base unmatched. Germline V gene data show CDR1 as LGHNT and CDR2 as FRNRAP. The CDR3 loop spans 14 amino acids. The CDR3 protein is CASGGTGLNTEAFF. CDR3 in DNA: TGTGCTAGTGGTGGGACAGGGTTGAACACTGAAGCTTTCTTT.